This note documents a single T cell receptor (beta chain) sequence. The target antigen is unknown. Found in a library prepared for alpha chains, this beta chain is an off-target read, and its abundance has little meaning. This entry belongs to a study of spatial heterogeneity in lung cancer. Regarding the study as a whole: Blood showed ubiquitous tumor TCRs more often at resection than at routine follow-up.

Time point of the sample: sample taken at primary tumor resection. The authors sequenced whole RNA from tumor, nontumor lung or frozen PBMC without sorting. TCRdb ran MiXCR on the 5' RACE reads and lists one entry per CDR3 protein. The data show roughly 5,400 distinct CDR3 sequences, with 30% to 35% seen just once and 3% to 4% held by the top ten. The CDR3 loop spans 13 amino acids. V gave up 5 bases and J gave up 0 bases, with 8 bases separating them. Germline-derived CDR1 and CDR2 are SGHTA and FQGTGA. The genes are TRBV7-3 and TRBJ2-7; D might be TRBD1 (5 bases). This specimen consisted of PBMCs, obtained at surgery. This sequence was found in a female donor with early-stage non-small cell lung cancer. Here the CDR3 reads CASSPDNSYEQYF. CDR3 in DNA: TGTGCCAGCAGCCCGGACAACTCCTACGAGCAGTACTTC.